The subject of this entry is one T cell receptor beta chain. This entry belongs to a study of blood T cell repertoires in COVID-19. How the authors handled the data: Amplification of reference gene primers was used by the study to estimate nucleated cell counts. Libraries were prepared by immunoSEQ multiplex PCR; TCRdb keeps only in-frame clonotypes and omits some of them. The V and J calls and clone size are taken from that table; D and trimming were inferred from the DNA. Of 210,000 or so clones detected, almost 90% appear once; the ten largest clones hold approximately 0.64%. This CDR3 contains 15 residues. The V gene's germline CDR1 is MRHNA and CDR2 SNTAGT. V was clipped by 6 bases and J by 6 bases; unmatched bases: 13.

The chain uses TRBV6-4 and TRBJ2-7; 8 bases map to TRBD1. This TCR was recovered from a man in his forties or fifties with acute or convalescent COVID-19. The sample consisted of peripheral blood. Written as DNA, the CDR3 is TGTGCCAGCAGCCAAGAGTGGACAGGGACAGGCGAGCAGTACTTC. This sequence encodes CASSQEWTGTGEQYF.